One sample yielded the 27 T cell receptor beta chains listed below, sequenced in a study of shared clonotypes between healthy human individuals. Profiling relied on immunoSEQ multiplex PCR, and the TCRdb table lists in-frame clones only, not all of them. The sample holds 2.5 million or so clones, approximately 94% seen once. Source material: naive CD4+ T cells sorted from blood. The subset here: CD45RA+ positively selected. All receptors derive from a young man in good health.

The chain carries TRBV5-1 and TRBJ2-1, with 9 bases matching TRBD2. Germline V lookup: CDR1 SGHRS, CDR2 YFSETQ. The CDR3 is 15 residues long. The junction had 8 bases not matched to a gene; V was cut back by 2 bases and J by 8 bases. The CDR3 protein is CASSLAAGGRDEQFF. DNA of the CDR3: TGCGCCAGCAGCTTAGCAGCGGGAGGCCGCGATGAGCAGTTCTTC.

This rearrangement joins TRBV21-1 to TRBJ2-3; the table gives TRBD2 as D, unverified against the DNA. TRBV21-1 is a known pseudogene. This CDR3 contains 16 residues. CDR3 in DNA: TGTGCCAGCAGCAAAAGGGGTCCGGGGGGTGCAGATACGCAGTATTTT. Translation gives CASSKRGPGGADTQYF.

This clone has only one observation. The chain joins TRBV6-1 to TRBJ2-3; no reliable D call. This CDR3 comprises 15 residues. Trimming cost V 2 bases and J 0 bases, with 9 bases left between them. Looked up from germline, CDR1 is MNHNS and CDR2 is SASEGT. CDR3 nucleotide sequence: TGTGCCAGCAGTGAATCTAGAACTAGCACAGATACGCAGTATTTT. Protein product: CASSESRTSTDTQYF.

The rearrangement joins TRBV5-1 to TRBJ2-5, with D maybe TRBD2 (6 bases). Per the germline V gene, CDR1 is SGHRS and CDR2 is YFSETQ. V dropped 4 bases and J dropped 9 bases, with 19 bases sitting between them. The CDR3 runs to 14 residues. The DNA for the CDR3 is TGCGCCAGCAGCCTTCTGACACTGGAGGGCCCCCAGTACTTC. Protein: CASSLLTLEGPQYF. Drawing the rest from reference TRBV5-1 and TRBJ2-5, the complete variable domain is KAGVTQTPRYLIKTRGQQVTLSCSPISGHRSVSWYQQTPGQGLQFLFEYFSETQRNKGNFPGRFSGRQFSNSRSEMNVSTLELGDSALYLCASSLLTLEGPQYFGPGTRLLVL.

The chain links TRBV2 to TRBJ2-1; D remains unclear. Trimming removed 4 bases from V and 2 bases from J, with 9 bases in between. This CDR3 has 14 residues. Germline values: CDR1 SNHLY, CDR2 FYNNEI. The CDR3 DNA reads as TGTGCCAGCAGTGGCACCCCCGCCTACAATGAGCAGTTCTTC. This sequence encodes CASSGTPAYNEQFF.

CDR3 sequence (DNA): TGTGCCAGCTCACCACCAAAGCGGGAGCAGAAGTACGAGCAGTACTTC. It yields the protein CASSPPKREQKYEQYF. This chain links TRBV18 with TRBJ2-7; 8 bases agree with TRBD2. This CDR3 spans 16 amino acids. J gave up 4 bases and V 0 bases, and 8 bases lay outside the gene matches. The germline gives CDR1 KGHSH, CDR2 LQKENI.

The chain carries TRBV5-5 and TRBJ2-5; D is uncertain. This CDR3 comprises 14 residues. V gave up 4 bases and J gave up 4 bases, with 14 bases separating them. Germline values: CDR1 SGHKS, CDR2 YYEKEE (reference sequence). The CDR3 protein is CASSHPQPGETQYF. The DNA for the CDR3 is TGTGCCAGCAGCCACCCCCAGCCCGGAGAGACCCAGTACTTC.

The V and J genes are TRBV7-2 and TRBJ2-7; D unclear. The CDR3 is made up of 12 amino acids. V was trimmed by 4 bases and J by 1 base, leaving 5 bases between them. CDR1 and CDR2 from the germline V gene are SGHTA and FQGNSA. The CDR3 loop reads CASSSLSYEQYF. The CDR3 region has the DNA TGTGCCAGCAGCTCCCTATCCTACGAGCAGTACTTC. Looking up the rest from reference TRBV7-2 and TRBJ2-7 gives the full variable domain: GAGVSQSPSNKVTEKGKDVELRCDPISGHTALYWYRQSLGQGLEFLIYFQGNSAPDKSGLPSDRFSAERTGGSVSTLTIQRTQQEDSAVYLCASSSLSYEQYFGPGTRLTVT.

The sample holds a few counts of this clone. The identical CDR3 is also encoded by other nucleotide sequences in the sample. The chain is built from TRBV18 and TRBJ1-1; maybe TRBD1 (5 bases). Germline CDR1 reads KGHSH; CDR2 reads LQKENI. This CDR3 is built from 13 residues. Trimming took off 3 bases at V and 3 bases at J, with 8 bases between the two ends. The CDR3, as DNA: TGTGCCAGCTCACCTCAGGGATACACTGAAGCTTTCTTT. Amino acid sequence: CASSPQGYTEAFF.

This clone was counted once. The chain carries TRBV4-3 and TRBJ2-7; 9 bases map to TRBD2. CDR3 length: 15 residues. The junction had 3 bases not matched to a gene; V was cut back by 0 bases and J by 3 bases. Germline values: CDR1 LGHNA, CDR2 YSLEER. CDR3: CASSQEREGRYEQYF. CDR3 nucleotides: TGCGCCAGCAGCCAAGAGCGGGAGGGCCGCTACGAGCAGTACTTC.

As for this clone: Different DNA sequences within this sample yield the same CDR3. This chain uses TRBV5-1 with TRBJ1-5; TRBD1 matches at 7 bases. J was trimmed by 3 bases and V by 5 bases; bases with no gene match: 5. The CDR3 consists of 14 residues. Germline V CDR1 and CDR2: SGHRS, YFSETQ. CDR3 nucleotide sequence: TGCGCCAGCAGTTCGGGACAGCCCAATCAGCCCCAGCATTTT. Translated: CASSSGQPNQPQHF.

The J gene is TRBJ1-1, the V gene TRBV5-6; D gene unclear. CDR1 is SGHDT and CDR2 is YYEEEE in the germline V gene. Trimming removed 5 bases at V and 0 bases at J, with 5 bases between. This CDR3 is 12 amino acids long. The CDR3: CASRRLNTEAFF. DNA for the CDR3: TGTGCCAGCAGGCGTTTGAACACTGAAGCTTTCTTT.

The chain is built from TRBV27 and TRBJ1-2; weak D call: TRBD1 (6 bases). CDR1 MNHEY and CDR2 SMNVEV come from the germline V gene (reference sequence). V dropped 5 bases and J dropped 4 bases, with 14 bases sitting between them. This CDR3 is 14 amino acids long. The CDR3, as DNA: TGTGCCAGCAGTAGGGGGGGGCGCATCTATGGCTACACCTTC. The encoded protein is CASSRGGRIYGYTF.

This chain joins TRBV5-4 and TRBJ2-7; 12 bases line up with TRBD2. Germline V CDR1 and CDR2: SGHNT, YYREEE (reference sequence). V shed 3 bases and J 2 bases; nucleotides not matched to a gene: 3. This CDR3 is built from 15 residues. CDR3 in amino acids: CASSWTSGNTYEQYF. DNA of the CDR3: TGTGCCAGCAGCTGGACTAGCGGGAATACCTACGAGCAGTACTTC.

The chain links TRBV14 to TRBJ2-4; D possibly uses TRBD1 or TRBD2 (6 bases each). Germline V gene data show CDR1 as SGHDN and CDR2 as FVKESK. The V and J ends lost 1 base and 0 bases respectively, with 16 bases between them. This CDR3 spans 18 amino acids. The CDR3 region has the DNA TGTGCCAGCAGCCAAGCCTTATCCAGGGGACTAGCCAAAAACATTCAGTACTTC. Protein: CASSQALSRGLAKNIQYF.

The J gene is TRBJ1-3, the V gene TRBV6-5, with TRBD1 as a possible D gene (6 bases). Germline CDR1 and CDR2: MNHEY and SVGAGI. There are 15 residues in the CDR3. V lost 0 bases and J lost 7, with 13 bases in between. The CDR3 protein is CASSYSLQGTNTIYF. CDR3 coding DNA: TGTGCCAGCAGTTACTCGCTTCAGGGGACGAACACCATATATTTT.

The V call is TRBV5-4, the J call TRBJ2-7; possibly TRBD1 for D (6 bases). CDR3 length: 13 residues. Germline assignment: CDR1 SGHNT and CDR2 YYREEE (reference sequence). The V gene lost 1 base and the J gene lost 3 bases, with 8 bases spanning the gap. In nucleotides, the CDR3 is TGTGCCAGCAGCTTGCCAGGGGTCTACGAGCAGTACTTC. This gives the protein CASSLPGVYEQYF.

V is TRBV6-5 and J is TRBJ2-4, with D possibly TRBD1 on 5 matching bases. Germline V gene lookup returns CDR1 MNHEY and CDR2 SVGAGI. Trimming removed 10 bases at V and 3 bases at J, with 13 bases between. There are 13 residues in the CDR3. The CDR3 here is CAILVGVKNIQYF. The CDR3 coding sequence is TGTGCCATCCTTGTAGGGGTCAAAAACATTCAGTACTTC.

The chain's CDR3 is CASSLGTAWTEQYF. The CDR3, as DNA: TGTGCCAGCAGCTTAGGGACAGCCTGGACCGAGCAGTACTTC. This chain joins TRBV7-9 and TRBJ2-7; D perhaps matches TRBD1 (6 bases). The V end lost 1 base, the J end lost 6 bases, and 13 bases lay between the germline ends. The germline V gene encodes CDR1 SEHNR and CDR2 FQNEAQ (reference sequence). This CDR3 is built from 14 residues.

The gene calls are TRBV30 and TRBJ2-7, with 7 bases lining up with TRBD1. Germline loops: CDR1 GTSNPN, CDR2 SVGIG (reference sequence). Losses at the gene ends were 4 bases for V and 2 bases for J; bases not matched to a gene: 5. The CDR3 is 13 amino acids. This chain's CDR3 is CAWKTQGPYEQYF. The CDR3 DNA reads as TGTGCCTGGAAGACACAGGGGCCCTACGAGCAGTACTTC.

The chain uses TRBV30 and TRBJ1-5; 8 bases align to TRBD1. Per germline, CDR1 GTSNPN and CDR2 SVGIG (reference sequence). The CDR3 loop spans 15 amino acids. V dropped 3 bases and J dropped 5; count of bases not matched to a gene: 9. In nucleotides, the CDR3 is TGTGCCTGGAGCCCGGGACAGGTCCTACATCAGCCCCAGCATTTT. This codes for CAWSPGQVLHQPQHF.

About this clone itself: Other DNA sequences of this sample code for an identical CDR3. The chain has TRBV19 and TRBJ2-3; D assignment may be TRBD1 or TRBD2 (5 bases each). The V end lost 4 bases, the J end lost 3 bases, and 11 bases lay between the germline ends. The CDR3 runs 14 residues. Germline V gene sequence: CDR1 LNHDA, CDR2 SQIVND (reference sequence). This CDR3 is CASSTGTYTDTQYF. For the CDR3, the DNA is TGTGCCAGTAGTACGGGGACGTATACAGATACGCAGTATTTT.

The chain carries TRBV9 and TRBJ2-1; the match to TRBD2 covers 13 bases. Losses at the gene ends were 2 bases for V and 7 bases for J; bases not matched to a gene: 9. Germline CDR1 reads SGDLS; CDR2 reads YYNGEE. The CDR3 has 17 amino acids. The DNA of the CDR3 is TGTGCCAGCAGCGTCGGACTAGCGGGAGCTGGGGAAAATGAGCAGTTCTTC. Translating it yields CASSVGLAGAGENEQFF.

The chain links TRBV5-1 to TRBJ2-1; D gene uncertain. With 0 bases removed from V and 4 bases from J, the gap between germline ends came to 11 bases. The CDR3 length is 15 residues. Germline V lookup: CDR1 SGHRS, CDR2 YFSETQ. The CDR3 bases are TGCGCCAGCAGCTTGGGCCCAGAACTATACAATGAGCAGTTCTTC. Translation gives CASSLGPELYNEQFF. The full variable domain, rest sourced from reference TRBV5-1 and TRBJ2-1, is KAGVTQTPRYLIKTRGQQVTLSCSPISGHRSVSWYQQTPGQGLQFLFEYFSETQRNKGNFPGRFSGRQFSNSRSEMNVSTLELGDSALYLCASSLGPELYNEQFFGPGTRLTVL.

The rearrangement uses TRBV10-3 and TRBJ2-3; 8 bases align to TRBD2. V was clipped by 8 bases and J by 2 bases; unmatched bases: 6. Germline V gives CDR1 ENHRY, CDR2 SYGVKD. The CDR3 is made up of 14 amino acids. The CDR3 region has the DNA TGTGCCATCGCGCAACTAGCGGCCACAGATACGCAGTATTTT. Protein product: CAIAQLAATDTQYF.

With respect to this clone: This specimen includes other DNA sequences encoding the same CDR3. This chain connects TRBV30 to TRBJ1-4; D call uncertain. Germline loops: CDR1 GTSNPN, CDR2 SVGIG (reference sequence). V was shortened by 2 bases and J by 2 bases, with 9 bases between the two germline ends. The CDR3 covers 14 residues. CDR3 DNA sequence: TGTGCCTGGAGTTTACGTGGGACTAATGAAAAACTGTTTTTT. Its translation: CAWSLRGTNEKLFF.

This chain links TRBV19 with TRBJ2-7, with 7 bases aligning to TRBD2. The CDR3 consists of 14 residues. The V segment lost 5 bases and the J segment 0 bases; nucleotides outside the gene matches: 4. Germline CDR1 is LNHDA and CDR2 is SQIVND (reference sequence). CDR3 sequence: CASSPSGSSYEQYF. CDR3 nucleotides: TGTGCCAGTAGTCCTAGCGGTAGCTCCTACGAGCAGTACTTC.